This TCR beta chain derives from a study of a mutant IDH1 vaccine in newly diagnosed glioma. Overall study context: Following radiotherapy alone, or alongside temozolomide cycles, vaccination was started after an interval of 4-6 weeks.

Using immunoSEQ multiplex PCR, the repertoire was profiled, and TCRdb retains in-frame clones only, with some absent. There are 40,000 or so clones in the sample; approximately 88% occur only once, and over 2% lies in the top ten. About this clone itself: Its antigen is currently unknown.

Germline lookup yields CDR1 LGHNA and CDR2 YNFKEQ. Trimming left V 1 base short and J 8 bases short, with 11 bases between. The CDR3 has 13 amino acids. Documented time point: week 23, last vaccination. Doses consisted of 300 ug of mutant IDH1 20-mer peptide each, paired with topical imiquimod. General study points: Among patients, around 93% showed immune responses induced by the vaccine.

V usage is TRBV4-2 and J usage is TRBJ1-2; D gene unclear. The specimen comprised PBMCs, sampled from a glioma patient whose treatment included an IDH1 peptide vaccine. The sequence was collected from a woman in her late teens or twenties with glioma. Some clones in this sample may be carry-over from other donors' samples. Here the CDR3 reads CASSQGRQYGYTF. CDR3 in DNA: TGTGCCAGCAGCCAAGGCCGGCAGTACGGCTACACCTTC.